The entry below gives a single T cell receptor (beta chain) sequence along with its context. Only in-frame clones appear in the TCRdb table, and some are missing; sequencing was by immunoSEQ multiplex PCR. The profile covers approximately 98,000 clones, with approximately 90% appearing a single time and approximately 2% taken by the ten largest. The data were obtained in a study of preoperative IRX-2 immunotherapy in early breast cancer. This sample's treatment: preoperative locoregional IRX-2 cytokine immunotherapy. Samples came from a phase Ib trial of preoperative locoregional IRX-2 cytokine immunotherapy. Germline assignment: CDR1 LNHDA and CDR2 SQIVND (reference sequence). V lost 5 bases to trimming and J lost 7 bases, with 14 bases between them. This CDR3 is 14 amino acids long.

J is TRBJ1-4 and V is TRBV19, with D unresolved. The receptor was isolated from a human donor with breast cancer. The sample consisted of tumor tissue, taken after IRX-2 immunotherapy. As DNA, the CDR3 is TGTGCCAGTAGTCCGGACGGGTGGAGTGAAAAACTGTTTTTT. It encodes CASSPDGWSEKLFF.